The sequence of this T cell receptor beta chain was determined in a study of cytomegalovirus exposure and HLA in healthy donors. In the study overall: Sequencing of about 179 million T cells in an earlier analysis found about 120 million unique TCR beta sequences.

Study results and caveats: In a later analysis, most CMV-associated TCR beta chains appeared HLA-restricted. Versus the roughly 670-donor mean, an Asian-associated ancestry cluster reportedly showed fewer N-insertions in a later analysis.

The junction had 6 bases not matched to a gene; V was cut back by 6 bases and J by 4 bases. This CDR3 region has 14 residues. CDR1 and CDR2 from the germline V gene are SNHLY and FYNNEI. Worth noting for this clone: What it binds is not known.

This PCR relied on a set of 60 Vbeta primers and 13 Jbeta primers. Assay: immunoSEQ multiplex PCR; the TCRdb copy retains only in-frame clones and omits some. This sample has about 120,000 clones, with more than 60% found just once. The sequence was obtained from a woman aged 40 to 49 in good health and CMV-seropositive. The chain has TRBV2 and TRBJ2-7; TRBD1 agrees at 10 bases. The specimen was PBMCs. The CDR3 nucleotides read TGTGCCAGCAGCAGGGACAGGGGATTGTACGAGCAGTACTTC. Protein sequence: CASSRDRGLYEQYF.